Here is one T cell receptor (beta chain) with its context. The entry originates in a study of cytomegalovirus exposure and HLA in healthy donors. The J segment lost 11 bases and the V segment lost 6 bases, leaving 15 bases of the junction unmatched. The germline gives CDR1 LGHNA, CDR2 YNFKEQ. This CDR3 region has 16 residues. PCR used 60 Vbeta primers and 13 Jbeta primers. Original handling: Among the unique TCR beta chains that a later analysis counted, about 81 million in all, about 10 million were shared. Clones were sequenced by immunoSEQ multiplex PCR, and TCRdb holds only the in-frame ones, with some missing. That table supplies the V and J calls and clone size; D and trimming were determined from the DNA. Among over 150,000 clones listed, about 82% were seen once.

This clonotype originated in a woman aged 45-65 years in good health and CMV-seropositive. The chain links TRBV4-2 to TRBJ1-6; the match to TRBD1 covers 8 bases. The sample comprised PBMCs. The CDR3 nucleotides read TGTGCCAGCAGTCGACACCTCAGGGGGCCTGAAACACCCCTCCACTTT. This sequence encodes CASSRHLRGPETPLHF.